Presented here are 18 T cell receptor beta chains from one specimen sequenced in a study of shared clonotypes between healthy human individuals (TCRdb year 2020). The library was built by means of the immunoSEQ multiplex PCR assay. TCRdb mirrors the immuneACCESS table, restricted to in-frame sequences. Some clones are absent from its copies; in checked studies, under half trace to an unresolved V gene, and the reason for the others is unknown. Recorded for this sample are 330,000 or so clones; less than 85% of them occurred a single time. The ten largest clones take up under 13% of the sample. The sequencing input was memory CD4+ T cells sorted from blood. What the cell subset or site label conveys for this sample: CD45RA-negative fraction. The source of these receptors is a man younger than 40 in good health.

This clone has more than one count but fewer than ten. This chain links TRBV7-2 with TRBJ2-1, with 9 nucleotides matching TRBD1. V lost 4 bases, J lost 7 bases, and 14 bases stayed unmatched. The germline V gene has CDR1 SGHTA and CDR2 FQGNSA. The CDR3 totals 17 residues. The CDR3 DNA reads as TGTGCCAGCAGCTCCTCCGGGACAGGGCTGGGGAGGAATGAGCAGTTCTTC. Encoded protein: CASSSSGTGLGRNEQFF.

A single count supports this clone. The V and J genes are TRBV7-9 and TRBJ1-1; 9 bases are shared with TRBD1. V lost 1 base to trimming and J lost 3 bases; unmatched junction nucleotides: 6. The germline V gene encodes CDR1 SEHNR and CDR2 FQNEAQ (reference sequence). The CDR3 is 16 residues long. The CDR3 region is CASSLGDRTGDTEAFF. DNA of the CDR3: TGTGCCAGCAGCTTAGGAGATAGGACAGGGGACACTGAAGCTTTCTTT.

The chain couples TRBV5-1 to TRBJ2-6; 8 nucleotides align to TRBD1. Trimming removed 5 bases from V and 0 bases from J; junction bases left unmatched: 10. Germline CDR1 SGHRS, CDR2 YFSETQ. The CDR3 runs 18 residues. CDR3 loop: CASSLGQGAFSGANVLTF. CDR3 in DNA: TGCGCCAGCAGTCTCGGGCAGGGGGCCTTCTCTGGGGCCAACGTCCTGACTTTC.

The chain recombines TRBV5-4 with TRBJ2-1, with D tentatively TRBD1 (5 bases). CDR1 and CDR2 (germline): SGHNT, YYREEE (reference sequence). Trimming shortened V by 3 bases and J by 6 bases, and 13 bases separated the two germline ends. This CDR3 has 14 residues. The CDR3: CASSSKQVPNEQFF. The CDR3 DNA sequence: TGTGCCAGCAGCTCAAAACAGGTTCCCAATGAGCAGTTCTTC.

In DNA form, the CDR3 reads TGTGCCAGCAGGACCGTCGGGCGGGGAAATCAGCCCCAGCATTTT. It translates to CASRTVGRGNQPQHF. The genes are TRBV2 and TRBJ1-5; D is ambiguous. Germline CDR1 is SNHLY and CDR2 is FYNNEI. Between the trimmed V and J ends, which lost 6 bases and 4 bases, there was a span of 16 bases. The CDR3 sequence is 15 residues long.

This chain joins TRBV19 and TRBJ2-7; TRBD1 aligns across 8 bases. Germline V CDR1 and CDR2: LNHDA, SQIVND (reference sequence). The CDR3 has 15 amino acids. V dropped 4 bases and J dropped 5; count of bases not matched to a gene: 10. CDR3 nucleotide sequence: TGTGCCAGTAGTAGATTCCGGGACAGGTTAAACGAGCAGTACTTC. Amino acid sequence: CASSRFRDRLNEQYF.

The chain uses TRBV5-1 and TRBJ2-1; 11 bases line up with TRBD2. The germline gives CDR1 SGHRS, CDR2 YFSETQ. V shed 0 bases, J shed 7 bases, and the junction held 3 bases outside the gene matches. The CDR3 is 15 amino acids. CDR3 nucleotide sequence: TGCGCCAGCAGCTTGGAGTCTAGCGGGAGGAATGAGCAGTTCTTC. Residues: CASSLESSGRNEQFF.

V and J are TRBV9 and TRBJ2-7; 7 bases map to TRBD2. The CDR3 contains 15 residues. After removal of 4 bases from V and 3 bases from J, the junction contained 10 bases not matched to a gene. Germline CDR1 and CDR2: SGDLS and YYNGEE. DNA of the CDR3: TGTGCCAGCAGCCCCCACCGGACGGGGGGCTACGAGCAGTACTTC. The encoded protein is CASSPHRTGGYEQYF. Drawing the rest from reference TRBV9 and TRBJ2-7, the complete variable domain is DSGVTQTPKHLITATGQRVTLRCSPRSGDLSVYWYQQSLDQGLQFLIQYYNGEERAKGNILERFSAQQFPDLHSELNLSSLELGDSALYFCASSPHRTGGYEQYFGPGTRLTVT.

The chain has TRBV30 and TRBJ1-5; the D is unclear. Germline V gives CDR1 GTSNPN, CDR2 SVGIG (reference sequence). This CDR3 has 12 residues. Deletions cut 1 base from V and 6 bases from J, with 7 bases between. For the CDR3, the DNA is TGTGCCTGGAGTGAGGGATTTCAGCCCCAGCATTTT. Amino acid sequence: CAWSEGFQPQHF. The full variable domain, in which reference TRBV30 and TRBJ1-5 provide the parts outside the CDR3, is SQTIHQWPATLVQPVGSPLSLECTVEGTSNPNLYWYRQAAGRGLQLLFYSVGIGQISSEVPQNLSASRPQDRQFILSSKKLLLSDSGFYLCAWSEGFQPQHFGDGTRLSIL.

V gene TRBV9 combines with J gene TRBJ2-2, with no clear D. V lost 0 bases and J lost 7, with 16 bases in between. The CDR3 has 16 residues. Germline CDR1 reads SGDLS; CDR2 reads YYNGEE. The CDR3, as DNA: TGTGCCAGCAGCGTAGCTCCAACACGGCCGGGCGGGGAGCTGTTTTTT. Its translation: CASSVAPTRPGGELFF.

V gene TRBV5-1 combines with J gene TRBJ2-1; TRBD2 is a possible D gene (5 bases). V dropped 4 bases and J dropped 7 bases, with 21 bases sitting between them. Germline V lookup: CDR1 SGHRS, CDR2 YFSETQ. The CDR3 is 16 residues long. The CDR3 region has the DNA TGCGCCAGCAGCCACCCTAGCCGGAACAAAGGTAATGAGCAGTTCTTC. It translates to CASSHPSRNKGNEQFF.

This chain uses TRBV6-6 with TRBJ2-7; unclear D gene. Germline V gene lookup returns CDR1 MNHNY and CDR2 SVGAGI (reference sequence). Trimming removed 6 bases from V and 0 bases from J, with 15 bases in between. This CDR3 has 15 residues. CDR3 protein: CASRDPPRSSYEQYF. CDR3 coding DNA: TGTGCCAGCAGGGACCCTCCAAGGAGCTCCTACGAGCAGTACTTC.

The chain carries TRBV9 and TRBJ1-3; D gene unclear. Trimming shortened V by 6 bases and J by 0 bases, and 7 bases separated the two germline ends. This CDR3 has 13 residues. The germline V gene has CDR1 SGDLS and CDR2 YYNGEE. The CDR3 here is CASNRDSGNTIYF. Here the CDR3 DNA reads TGTGCCAGCAACCGAGACTCTGGAAACACCATATATTTT.

J is TRBJ2-2 and V is TRBV5-1; 13 bases align to TRBD2. Germline loops: CDR1 SGHRS, CDR2 YFSETQ. The CDR3 is 16 amino acids. The V and J ends lost 7 bases and 5 bases, in that order; junction bases with no gene match: 8. The chain's CDR3 is CASRTSGSVGTGELFF. CDR3 nucleotides: TGCGCCAGCCGGACTAGCGGGAGTGTGGGAACCGGGGAGCTGTTTTTT. Supplemented by reference TRBV5-1 and TRBJ2-2, the full variable domain reads KAGVTQTPRYLIKTRGQQVTLSCSPISGHRSVSWYQQTPGQGLQFLFEYFSETQRNKGNFPGRFSGRQFSNSRSEMNVSTLELGDSALYLCASRTSGSVGTGELFFGEGSRLTVL.

The chain carries TRBV7-8 and TRBJ2-3; D assignment may be TRBD1 or TRBD2 (7 bases each). CDR3 length: 16 amino acids. The germline V gene encodes CDR1 SGHVS and CDR2 FQNEAQ. Trimming cost V 5 bases and J 0 bases, with 15 bases left between them. In DNA form, the CDR3 reads TGTGCCAGCAGCCTAATCAGGGGGGGAAGCACAGATACGCAGTATTTT. It specifies CASSLIRGGSTDTQYF.

About this clone itself: Other DNA variants within this sample encode the same CDR3. The chain uses TRBV5-1 and TRBJ2-5; 8 positions match TRBD1. This CDR3 is built from 14 residues. Germline assignment: CDR1 SGHRS and CDR2 YFSETQ. V was clipped by 3 bases and J by 1 base; unmatched bases: 2. CDR3 nucleotide sequence: TGCGCCAGCAGCTCCGGACAGGGCCAAGAGACCCAGTACTTC. Its protein product is CASSSGQGQETQYF.

The CDR3 nucleotides read TGTGCCAGCAGTTTAAGCAGCTCTGGGGCCAACGTCCTGACTTTC. Its protein is CASSLSSSGANVLTF. The V gene is TRBV27, the J gene TRBJ2-6; the D is unclear. Germline loops: CDR1 MNHEY, CDR2 SMNVEV (reference sequence). The CDR3 length is 15 residues. V was trimmed by 2 bases and J by 0 bases, leaving 5 bases between them.

The rearrangement joins TRBV2 to TRBJ2-3; D remains ambiguous. The CDR3 is 14 residues long. V shed 6 bases and J shed 1 base, with 11 bases lying between them. The germline V gene has CDR1 SNHLY and CDR2 FYNNEI. For the CDR3, the DNA is TGTGCCAGCAGGGGAAGGACGGGCACAGATACGCAGTATTTT. This sequence encodes CASRGRTGTDTQYF.